A single sample gave rise to the 30 T cell receptor beta chains below, sequenced in a study of blood T cell repertoires in COVID-19. The protocol was immunoSEQ multiplex PCR, while the TCRdb copy is restricted to in-frame clones and leaves out a portion. The sample carries more than 250,000 clones, around 88% recorded once. The specimen sequenced was PBMCs or T cells enriched from blood (not recorded which). All receptors come from a woman aged 40 to 50 with acute COVID-19.

The chain recombines TRBV19 with TRBJ2-7; 7 bases match TRBD2. Trimming cost V 7 bases and J 3 bases; bases outside gene matches: 12. The CDR3 has 15 amino acids. Germline CDR1 reads LNHDA; CDR2 reads SQIVND (reference sequence). The CDR3 coding sequence is TGTGCCAGTACCCTGGGGGGGAGGCGGGGCTACGAGCAGTACGTC. This sequence encodes CASTLGGRRGYEQYV.

This sequence joins TRBV24-1 and TRBJ1-2; unclear D gene. Trimming pared 4 bases from V and 8 bases from J, leaving 19 bases between. Germline CDR1 KGHDR, CDR2 SFDVKD. There are 15 residues in the CDR3. DNA of the CDR3: TGTGCCACCAGTGACCAACCCTCAAGGGCGGGAGGCTACACCTTC. Translation gives CATSDQPSRAGGYTF.

The DNA of the CDR3 is TGTGCCAGCAGCCAAGCACTAGGGCCCCTCTATGAGCAGTTCTTC. This gives the protein CASSQALGPLYEQFF. The J gene is TRBJ2-1, the V gene TRBV7-3, with D maybe TRBD2 (5 bases). In germline, CDR1 is SGHTA, CDR2 FQGTGA. The CDR3 has 15 amino acids. V lost 5 bases to trimming and J lost 8 bases, with 19 bases between them.

The rearrangement joins TRBV24-1 to TRBJ2-7; 12 bases agree with TRBD2. Looked up from germline, CDR1 is KGHDR and CDR2 is SFDVKD. The CDR3 covers 19 residues. V was pared by 7 bases and J by 3 bases, with 18 bases of the junction left unmatched. The CDR3 region has the DNA TGTGCCACCAGCCTTGAGAAGGGCTCGACTAGCGGGAGTAACTACGAGCAGTACGTC. Translation: CATSLEKGSTSGSNYEQYV.

V and J are TRBV29-1 and TRBJ2-1; no firm D call. The CDR3 totals 15 residues. V was cut by 4 bases and J by 0 bases, with 13 bases left in between. CDR1 and CDR2 from the germline V gene are SQVTM and ANQGSEA. The CDR3 is CSVGLPPSSYNEQFF. As DNA, the CDR3 is TGCAGCGTTGGCCTCCCCCCGAGCTCCTACAATGAGCAGTTCTTC.

The chain links TRBV9 to TRBJ2-5, with D unclear. Trimming left V 0 bases short and J 5 bases short, with 17 bases between. CDR3 length: 16 residues. Germline V gene lookup returns CDR1 SGDLS and CDR2 YYNGEE. The CDR3 sequence: CASSVGNGLRGETQYF. The CDR3 DNA is TGTGCCAGCAGCGTAGGGAACGGGTTGCGCGGTGAGACCCAGTACTTC.

The chain has TRBV9 and TRBJ2-1; TRBD2 matches at 7 bases. Germline-derived CDR1 and CDR2 are SGDLS and YYNGEE. The junction had 2 bases not matched to a gene; V was cut back by 1 base and J by 7 bases. The length of the CDR3 is 13 residues. The CDR3 nucleotides are TGTGCCAGCAGCGTAAGCGGGAAAAATGAGCAGTTCTTC. This codes for CASSVSGKNEQFF.

This clone was seen a few times. The rearrangement links TRBV5-4 to TRBJ2-7, with D unclear. V shed 4 bases and J shed 7 bases, with 12 bases lying between them. The germline V gene encodes CDR1 SGHNT and CDR2 YYREEE (reference sequence). This CDR3 is 12 amino acids long. CDR3 region: CASSRAGLEQYV. CDR3 sequence (DNA): TGTGCCAGCAGCCGTGCCGGGTTGGAGCAGTACGTC.

V is TRBV15 and J is TRBJ2-5; the D is unclear. Trimming removed 3 bases at V and 1 base at J, with 9 bases between. This CDR3 is 14 amino acids long. From germline, CDR1 is LNHNV and CDR2 YYDKDF (reference sequence). CDR3 sequence reads: CATSRSLSQETQYF. Here the CDR3 DNA reads TGTGCCACCAGCAGGTCATTGAGCCAAGAGACCCAGTACTTC.

This CDR3 is CATSRDPIREWRHYGYTF. Here the CDR3 DNA reads TGTGCCACCAGCAGAGACCCGATTAGGGAGTGGAGGCACTATGGCTACACCTTC. The chain links TRBV15 to TRBJ1-2; D is uncertain. There are 18 residues in the CDR3. The germline V gene has CDR1 LNHNV and CDR2 YYDKDF (reference sequence). Trimming took off 0 bases at V and 3 bases at J, with 20 bases between the two ends.

The chain is built from TRBV28 and TRBJ1-5, with 8 bases identical to TRBD1. Trimming cost V 6 bases and J 11 bases; bases outside gene matches: 18. The germline gives CDR1 MDHEN, CDR2 SYDVKM. The CDR3 has 16 residues. DNA for the CDR3: TGTGCCAGCAGACAGACAGGGAGAACCAGGGGGCAAGCCCAGCATTTT. The encoded protein is CASRQTGRTRGQAQHF.

V usage is TRBV5-6 and J usage is TRBJ2-5; D is unresolved. The CDR3 spans 12 residues. Germline V gene sequence: CDR1 SGHDT, CDR2 YYEEEE. Trimming shortened V by 0 bases and J by 6 bases, and 6 bases separated the two germline ends. As DNA, the CDR3 is TGTGCCAGCAGCTTGGCCCTTAAGACCCAGTACTTC. Its protein product is CASSLALKTQYF. Using reference TRBV5-6 and TRBJ2-5 for the parts outside the CDR3, the full variable domain is DAGVTQSPTHLIKTRGQQVTLRCSPKSGHDTVSWYQQALGQGPQFIFQYYEEEERQRGNFPDRFSGHQFPNYSSELNVNALLLGDSALYLCASSLALKTQYFGPGTRLLVL.

V usage is TRBV12-2 and J usage is TRBJ2-1; TRBD1, as called in the table, went unchecked against the DNA. TRBV12-2 is a pseudogene locus. This CDR3 comprises 17 residues. In nucleotides, the CDR3 is TGTGCAAGTCGCTTAGCGCACGGCAGGGGGGCTTACAATGAGCAGTTCTTC. Its translation: CASRLAHGRGAYNEQFF.

This clone showed up just once. The rearrangement links TRBV7-2 to TRBJ2-5, with TRBD2 matching over 9 bases. J gave up 5 bases and V 3 bases, and 10 bases lay outside the gene matches. Germline lookup yields CDR1 SGHTA and CDR2 FQGNSA. The CDR3 runs 16 residues. The CDR3 nucleotides are TGTGCCAGCAGCTTTTTTAGCGGGAGCCCCGGGGAGACCCAGTACTTC. Protein: CASSFFSGSPGETQYF. Supplemented by reference TRBV7-2 and TRBJ2-5, the full variable domain reads GAGVSQSPSNKVTEKGKDVELRCDPISGHTALYWYRQSLGQGLEFLIYFQGNSAPDKSGLPSDRFSAERTGGSVSTLTIQRTQQEDSAVYLCASSFFSGSPGETQYFGPGTRLLVL.

The genes are TRBV4-1 and TRBJ2-7, with D maybe TRBD2 (5 bases). The CDR3 is made up of 14 amino acids. Germline V gene data show CDR1 as MGHRA and CDR2 as YSYEKL. V dropped 6 bases and J dropped 0 bases, with 12 bases sitting between them. This CDR3 is CASRRAVSSYEQYF. The DNA of the CDR3 is TGCGCCAGCAGACGAGCGGTAAGCTCCTACGAGCAGTACTTC.

CDR3 sequence: CASSPSAGEKLFF. In DNA, the CDR3 is TGTGCCAGCAGTCCCAGCGCGGGTGAAAAACTGTTTTTT. V usage is TRBV28 and J usage is TRBJ1-4, with unresolved D. The CDR3 sequence is 13 residues long. Germline V gene lookup returns CDR1 MDHEN and CDR2 SYDVKM. V was trimmed by 5 bases and J by 7 bases, leaving 11 bases between them.

The chain is built from TRBV2 and TRBJ2-2; D is uncertain. V was trimmed by 1 base and J by 3 bases, leaving 6 bases between them. This CDR3 comprises 14 residues. Germline V gene lookup returns CDR1 SNHLY and CDR2 FYNNEI. CDR3 DNA: TGTGCCAGCAGTGAAGAGCATTACACCGGGGAGCTGTTTTTT. It specifies CASSEEHYTGELFF. Filled out from reference TRBV2 and TRBJ2-2, the complete variable domain reads EPEVTQTPSHQVTQMGQEVILRCVPISNHLYFYWYRQILGQKVEFLVSFYNNEISEKSEIFDDQFSVERPDGSNFTLKIRSTKLEDSAMYFCASSEEHYTGELFFGEGSRLTVL.

The V and J genes are TRBV28 and TRBJ2-6; 8 nucleotides match TRBD2. The CDR3 contains 14 residues. With 6 bases clipped from V and 5 bases from J, the junction kept 3 bases outside the gene matches. Germline CDR1 reads MDHEN; CDR2 reads SYDVKM. The CDR3 sequence: CASSLSGRANVLTF. The CDR3 nucleotides read TGTGCCAGCAGCCTTAGCGGGAGGGCCAACGTCCTGACTTTC. The full variable domain, rest sourced from reference TRBV28 and TRBJ2-6, is DVKVTQSSRYLVKRTGEKVFLECVQDMDHENMFWYRQDPGLGLRLIYFSYDVKMKEKGDIPEGYSVSREKKERFSLILESASTNQTSMYLCASSLSGRANVLTFGAGSRLTVL.

The V gene is TRBV3-1 (or the pseudogene TRBV3-2), the J gene TRBJ2-6; D possibly corresponds to TRBD2 (5 bases). Germline loops: CDR1 LGHDT, CDR2 YNNKEL (reference sequence). Trimming removed 5 bases at V and 1 base at J, with 9 bases between. The CDR3 spans 15 residues. The CDR3 protein is CASSAGVSGANVLTF. The CDR3 region has the DNA TGTGCCAGCAGCGCCGGGGTTTCTGGGGCCAACGTCCTGACTTTC.

This rearrangement joins TRBV9 to TRBJ1-6; D gene uncertain. Trimming removed 6 bases at V and 0 bases at J, with 10 bases between. CDR1 is SGDLS, CDR2 YYNGEE, per germline. CDR3 length: 15 amino acids. This CDR3 reads CASTPEGSYNSPLHF. In DNA form, the CDR3 reads TGTGCCAGCACCCCAGAGGGCTCCTATAATTCACCCCTCCACTTT. Variable domain in full (rest from reference TRBV9 and TRBJ1-6): DSGVTQTPKHLITATGQRVTLRCSPRSGDLSVYWYQQSLDQGLQFLIQYYNGEERAKGNILERFSAQQFPDLHSELNLSSLELGDSALYFCASTPEGSYNSPLHFGNGTRLTVT.

This clone was seen a single time. CDR3: CASTWDFTDTQYF. The CDR3 DNA follows: TGTGCCAGCACGTGGGACTTCACAGATACGCAGTATTTT. The V and J genes are TRBV2 and TRBJ2-3, with D tentatively TRBD2 (6 bases). Germline assignment: CDR1 SNHLY and CDR2 FYNNEI. This CDR3 region has 13 residues. V gave up 7 bases and J gave up 2 bases, with 10 bases separating them.

V gene TRBV7-6 combines with J gene TRBJ2-6, with a tentative D call TRBD1 (6 bases). CDR3 length equals 18 residues. Germline V CDR1 and CDR2: SGHVS, FNYEAQ. The ends were cut back, 5 bases at V and 0 bases at J, with 17 bases in the middle. CDR3 amino acids: CASSLTNGQHSGANVLTF. The CDR3 bases are TGTGCCAGCAGCCTCACTAACGGACAGCACTCTGGGGCCAACGTCCTGACTTTC.

This chain joins TRBV6-5 and TRBJ1-6; no definite D call. This CDR3 region has 15 residues. V was pared by 0 bases and J by 8 bases, with 11 bases between. Per germline, CDR1 MNHEY and CDR2 SVGAGI. CDR3 nucleotides: TGTGCCAGCAGTTACTCCTTCAATGCGGATTCACCCCTCCACTTT. Amino acids: CASSYSFNADSPLHF.

The chain uses TRBV6-5 and TRBJ1-1, with no clear D. There are 15 residues in the CDR3. Germline CDR1 is MNHEY and CDR2 is SVGAGI. The V gene lost 0 bases and the J gene lost 3 bases, with 11 bases spanning the gap. CDR3 nucleotides: TGTGCCAGCAGTTACTCCGGGGTTAGCGACACTGAAGCTTTCTTT. It codes for CASSYSGVSDTEAFF.

In this sample, this clone turned up once. The rearrangement uses TRBV28 and TRBJ2-7; 7 bases map to TRBD2. After removal of 5 bases from V and 0 bases from J, the junction contained 10 bases not matched to a gene. In germline, CDR1 is MDHEN, CDR2 SYDVKM. The CDR3 length is 16 residues. CDR3 residues: CASSRSSGTNSYEQYF. CDR3 nucleotide sequence: TGTGCCAGCAGTCGATCGTCCGGGACTAACTCCTACGAGCAGTACTTC.

The V and J genes are TRBV12-3 or TRBV12-4 and TRBJ1-5; D not certain. There are 13 residues in the CDR3. V lost 6 bases, J lost 3 bases, and 9 bases lay in between. The CDR3 coding sequence is TGTGCCAGCAGCCGTCAGGTCAATCAGCCCCAGCATTTT. Its protein product is CASSRQVNQPQHF.

With respect to this clone: Other DNA sequences within the sample encode an identical CDR3. The rearrangement joins TRBV24-1 to TRBJ2-3; D not resolved. CDR3 size: 12 residues. Trimming pared 1 base from V and 5 bases from J, leaving 3 bases between. Germline V CDR1 and CDR2: KGHDR, SFDVKD. The CDR3 nucleotides read TGTGCCACCAGTGATTTCCGAGATACGCAGTATTTT. Translated: CATSDFRDTQYF.

This sequence joins TRBV11-2 and TRBJ2-1, with TRBD1 identical over 9 bases. This CDR3 has 18 amino acids. Per germline, CDR1 SGHAT and CDR2 FQNNGV. The junction had 16 bases not matched to a gene; V was cut back by 5 bases and J by 5 bases. This chain's CDR3 is CASSKTGGRIMSHNEQFF. For the CDR3, the DNA is TGTGCCAGCAGCAAAACAGGGGGCCGTATAATGTCCCACAATGAGCAGTTCTTC.

V and J are TRBV14 and TRBJ2-1; TRBD2 matches at 10 bases. The CDR3 is 16 amino acids. The trim removed 4 bases at V and 2 bases at J, leaving 5 bases unmatched. Germline-derived CDR1 and CDR2 are SGHDN and FVKESK. In nucleotides, the CDR3 is TGTGCCAGCAGCCCATGGACTAGCGGTCCCTACAATGAGCAGTTCTTC. This codes for CASSPWTSGPYNEQFF.

The V call is TRBV29-1, the J call TRBJ1-1; 8 nucleotides agree with TRBD1. The CDR3 contains 13 residues. Germline assignment: CDR1 SQVTM and CDR2 ANQGSEA. With 4 bases clipped from V and 5 bases from J, the junction kept 6 bases outside the gene matches. The CDR3 protein is CSVGRTGRTEAFF. Here the CDR3 DNA reads TGCAGCGTTGGGAGGACAGGGAGGACTGAAGCTTTCTTT.